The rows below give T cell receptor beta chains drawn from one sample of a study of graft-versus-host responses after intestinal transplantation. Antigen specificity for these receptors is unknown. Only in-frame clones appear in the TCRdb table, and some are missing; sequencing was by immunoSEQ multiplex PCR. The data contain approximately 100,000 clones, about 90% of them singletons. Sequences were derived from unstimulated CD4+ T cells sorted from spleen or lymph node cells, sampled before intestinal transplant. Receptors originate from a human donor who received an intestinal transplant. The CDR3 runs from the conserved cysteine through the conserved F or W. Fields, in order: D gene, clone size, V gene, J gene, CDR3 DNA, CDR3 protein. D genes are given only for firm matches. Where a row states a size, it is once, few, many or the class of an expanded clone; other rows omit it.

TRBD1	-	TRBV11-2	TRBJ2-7	TGTGCCAGCAGCCCCCCTGGGACAGGAGCCGGGCAGTACTTC	CASSPPGTGAGQYF
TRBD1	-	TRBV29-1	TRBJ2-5	TGCAGCGTTGACAGGGGGCGGCAAGAGACCCAGTACTTC	CSVDRGRQETQYF
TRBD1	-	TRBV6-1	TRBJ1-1	TGTGCCAGCAGTGAAATGGGACAGCAACAAGAAGCTTTCTTT	CASSEMGQQQEAFF
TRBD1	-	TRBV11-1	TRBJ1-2	TGTGCCAGCAGCTCATCCGGGACAGGAGGTGGCTACACCTTC	CASSSSGTGGGYTF
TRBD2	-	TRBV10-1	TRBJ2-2	TGCGCCAGCACCGACGGGGGGGTCGGCACCGGGGAGCTGTTTTTT	CASTDGGVGTGELFF
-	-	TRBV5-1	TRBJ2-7	TGCGCCAGCAGAGTTCATGCCACAAGCTCCTACGAGCAGTACTTC	CASRVHATSSYEQYF
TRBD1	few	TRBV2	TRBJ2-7	TGTGCCAGCAGTCGGGACAGGGGGTTGTACGAGCAGTACTTC	CASSRDRGLYEQYF
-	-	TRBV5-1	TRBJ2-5	TGCGCCAGCAGCTTGTTCCGCGGGGAGGTAGAAGAGACCCAGTACTTC	CASSLFRGEVEETQYF
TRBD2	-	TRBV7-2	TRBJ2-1	TGTGCCAGCAGCTACCGGGCGGGGGGGTACAATGAGCAGTTCTTC	CASSYRAGGYNEQFF
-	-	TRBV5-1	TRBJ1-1	TGCGCCAGCAGCTTGGCCGGTGGGGGGGTGAACACTGAAGCTTTCTTT	CASSLAGGGVNTEAFF
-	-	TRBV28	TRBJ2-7	TGTGCCAGCAGTTCGGGTTACGAGCAGTACTTC	CASSSGYEQYF
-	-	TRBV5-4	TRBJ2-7	TGTGCCAGCAGCTTCCTAGAGGCCGAGCAGTACTTC	CASSFLEAEQYF